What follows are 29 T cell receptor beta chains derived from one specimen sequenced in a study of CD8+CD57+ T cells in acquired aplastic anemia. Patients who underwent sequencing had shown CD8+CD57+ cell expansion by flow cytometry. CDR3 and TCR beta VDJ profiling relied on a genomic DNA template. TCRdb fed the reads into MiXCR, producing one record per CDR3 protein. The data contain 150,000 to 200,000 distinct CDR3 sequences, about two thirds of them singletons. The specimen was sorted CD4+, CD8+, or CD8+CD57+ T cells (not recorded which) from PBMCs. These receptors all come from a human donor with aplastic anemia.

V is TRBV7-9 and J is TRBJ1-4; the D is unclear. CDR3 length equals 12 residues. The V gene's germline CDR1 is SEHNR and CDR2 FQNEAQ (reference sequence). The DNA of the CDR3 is TGTACACTCGTAGCGTTAGATGAAAAACTGTTTTTT. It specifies CTLVALDEKLFF.

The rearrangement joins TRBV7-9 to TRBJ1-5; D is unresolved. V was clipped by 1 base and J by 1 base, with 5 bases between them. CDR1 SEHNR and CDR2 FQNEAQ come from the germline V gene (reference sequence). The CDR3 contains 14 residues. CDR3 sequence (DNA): TGTGCCAGCAGCTTAGAGATGAGCAATCAGCCCCAGCATTTT. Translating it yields CASSLEMSNQPQHF. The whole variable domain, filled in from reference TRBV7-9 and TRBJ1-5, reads DTGVSQNPRHKITKRGQNVTFRCDPISEHNRLYWYRQTLGQGPEFLTYFQNEAQLEKSRLLSDRFSAERPKGSFSTLEIQRTEQGDSAMYLCASSLEMSNQPQHFGDGTRLSIL.

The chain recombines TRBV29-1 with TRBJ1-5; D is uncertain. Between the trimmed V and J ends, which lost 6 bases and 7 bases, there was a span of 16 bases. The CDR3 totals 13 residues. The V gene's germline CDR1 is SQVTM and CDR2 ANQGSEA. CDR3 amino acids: CSVASSGGQPQHF. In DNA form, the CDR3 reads TGCAGCGTCGCCAGCAGTGGAGGGCAGCCCCAGCATTTT. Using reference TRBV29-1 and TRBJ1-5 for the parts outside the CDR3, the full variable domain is SAVISQKPSRDICQRGTSLTIQCQVDSQVTMMFWYRQQPGQSLTLIATANQGSEATYESGFVIDKFPISRPNLTFSTLTVSNMSPEDSSIYLCSVASSGGQPQHFGDGTRLSIL.

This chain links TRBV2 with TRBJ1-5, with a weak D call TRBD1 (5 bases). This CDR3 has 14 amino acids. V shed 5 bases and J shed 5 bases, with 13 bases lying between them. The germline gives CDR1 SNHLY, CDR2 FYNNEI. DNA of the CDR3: TGTGCCAGCAGTCGGGACGGGCGGCATCAGCCCCAGCATTTT. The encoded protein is CASSRDGRHQPQHF.

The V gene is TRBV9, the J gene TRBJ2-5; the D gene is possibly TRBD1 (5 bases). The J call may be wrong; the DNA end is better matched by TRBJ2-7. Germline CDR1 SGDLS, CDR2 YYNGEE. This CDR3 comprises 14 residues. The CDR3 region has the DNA TGTGCCAGCAGCGCAGGGCCTAACTCCTACGAGCAGTACTTC. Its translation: CASSAGPNSYEQYF.

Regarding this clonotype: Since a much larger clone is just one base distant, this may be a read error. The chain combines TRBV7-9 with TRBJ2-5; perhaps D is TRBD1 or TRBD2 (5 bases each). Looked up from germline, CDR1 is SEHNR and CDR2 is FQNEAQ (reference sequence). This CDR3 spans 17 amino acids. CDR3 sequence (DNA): TGCGCCGGCAGCCAAGAAAGACCGCGAGGGGTCGGAGAGACCCAGTACTTC. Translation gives CAGSQERPRGVGETQYF.

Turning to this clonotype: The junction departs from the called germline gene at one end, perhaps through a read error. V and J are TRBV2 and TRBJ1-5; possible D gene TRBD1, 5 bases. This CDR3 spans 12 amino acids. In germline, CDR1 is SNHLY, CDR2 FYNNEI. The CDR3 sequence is CGGGYSNQPQHF. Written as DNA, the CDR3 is TGCGGGGGAGGGTATAGCAATCAGCCCCAGCATTTT. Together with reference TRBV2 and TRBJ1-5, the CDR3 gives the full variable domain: EPEVTQTPSHQVTQMGQEVILRCVPISNHLYFYWYRQILGQKVEFLVSFYNNEISEKSEIFDDQFSVERPDGSNFTLKIRSTKLEDSAMYFCGGGYSNQPQHFGDGTRLSIL.

DNA for the CDR3: TGCAGTGCTAGCGTTGGTGACATGGGGCTCTACGAGCAGTACTTC. Its translation is CSASVGDMGLYEQYF. This chain joins TRBV20-1 and TRBJ2-7; a possible D gene is TRBD1 (5 bases). Germline V gene data show CDR1 as DFQATT and CDR2 as SNEGSKA (reference sequence). V was trimmed by 3 bases and J by 3 bases, leaving 18 bases between them. The CDR3 is 15 amino acids.

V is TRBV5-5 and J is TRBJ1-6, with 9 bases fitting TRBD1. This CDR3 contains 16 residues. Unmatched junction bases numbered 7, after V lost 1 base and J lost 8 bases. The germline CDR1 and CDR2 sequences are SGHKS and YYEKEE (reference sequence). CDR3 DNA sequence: TGTGCCAGCAGCTTGAGTCCGGGACAGGGAGATTCACCCCTCCACTTT. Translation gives CASSLSPGQGDSPLHF.

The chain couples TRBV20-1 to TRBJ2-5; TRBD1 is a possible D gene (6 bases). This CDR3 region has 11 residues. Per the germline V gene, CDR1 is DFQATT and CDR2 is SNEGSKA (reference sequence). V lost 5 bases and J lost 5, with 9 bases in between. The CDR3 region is CSAHREETQYF. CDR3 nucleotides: TGCAGTGCTCACAGGGAGGAGACCCAGTACTTC.

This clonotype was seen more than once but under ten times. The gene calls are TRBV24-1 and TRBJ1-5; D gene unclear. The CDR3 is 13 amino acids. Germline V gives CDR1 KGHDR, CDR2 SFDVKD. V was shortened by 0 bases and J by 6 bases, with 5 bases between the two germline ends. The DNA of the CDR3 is TGTGCCACCAGTGATTTGGGGAGTCAGCCCCAGCATTTT. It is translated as CATSDLGSQPQHF.

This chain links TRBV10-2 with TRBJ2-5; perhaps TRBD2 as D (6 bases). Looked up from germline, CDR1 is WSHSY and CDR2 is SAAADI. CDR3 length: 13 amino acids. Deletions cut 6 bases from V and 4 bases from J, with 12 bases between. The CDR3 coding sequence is TGCGCCAGCAGGGGACTCGGCGGAGAGACCCAGTACTTC. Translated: CASRGLGGETQYF.

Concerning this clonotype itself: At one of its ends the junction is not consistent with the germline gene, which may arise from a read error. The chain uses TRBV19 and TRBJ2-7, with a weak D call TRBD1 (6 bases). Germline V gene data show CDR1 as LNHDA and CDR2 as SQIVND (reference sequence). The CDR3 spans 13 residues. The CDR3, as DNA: TGTGCTAGTAGTTACAGGGAGACGGACGAGCAGTACTTC. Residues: CASSYRETDEQYF.

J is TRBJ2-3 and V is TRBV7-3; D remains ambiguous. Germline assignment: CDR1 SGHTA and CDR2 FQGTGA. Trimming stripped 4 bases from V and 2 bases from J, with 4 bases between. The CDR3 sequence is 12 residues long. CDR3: CASSSLTDTQYF. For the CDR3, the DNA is TGTGCCAGCAGCTCCCTCACAGATACGCAGTATTTT.

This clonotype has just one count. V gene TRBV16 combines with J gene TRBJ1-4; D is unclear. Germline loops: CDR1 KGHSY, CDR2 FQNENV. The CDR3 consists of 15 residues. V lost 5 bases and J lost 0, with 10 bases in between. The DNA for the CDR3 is TGTGCCAGCAGCGTGATAAGTTCAACTAATGAAAAACTGTTTTTT. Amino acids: CASSVISSTNEKLFF.

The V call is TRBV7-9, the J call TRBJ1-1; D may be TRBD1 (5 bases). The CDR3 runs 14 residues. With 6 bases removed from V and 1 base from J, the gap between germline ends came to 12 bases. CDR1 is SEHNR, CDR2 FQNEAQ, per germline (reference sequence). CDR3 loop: CASRRGAGNTEAFF. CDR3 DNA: TGTGCCAGCAGGAGGGGAGCAGGGAACACTGAAGCTTTCTTT.

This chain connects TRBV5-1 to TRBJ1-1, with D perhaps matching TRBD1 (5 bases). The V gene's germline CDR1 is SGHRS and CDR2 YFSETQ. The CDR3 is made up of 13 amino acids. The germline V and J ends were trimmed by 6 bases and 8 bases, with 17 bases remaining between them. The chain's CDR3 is CASTWGGAGEAFF. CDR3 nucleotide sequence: TGCGCCAGCACCTGGGGAGGGGCTGGCGAAGCTTTCTTT.

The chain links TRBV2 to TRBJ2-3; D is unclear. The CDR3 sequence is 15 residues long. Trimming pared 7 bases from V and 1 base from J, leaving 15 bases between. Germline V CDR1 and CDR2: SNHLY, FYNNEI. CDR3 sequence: CASTRLARGTDTQYF. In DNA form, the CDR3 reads TGTGCCAGCACCAGGTTAGCACGCGGCACAGATACGCAGTATTTT.

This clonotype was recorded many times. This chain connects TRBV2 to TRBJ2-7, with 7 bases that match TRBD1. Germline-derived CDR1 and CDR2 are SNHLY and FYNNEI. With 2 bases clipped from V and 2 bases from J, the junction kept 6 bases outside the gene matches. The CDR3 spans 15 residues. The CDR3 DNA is TGTGCCAGCAGTGAATGGGTAGGGGGCGCCTACGAGCAGTACTTC. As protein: CASSEWVGGAYEQYF.

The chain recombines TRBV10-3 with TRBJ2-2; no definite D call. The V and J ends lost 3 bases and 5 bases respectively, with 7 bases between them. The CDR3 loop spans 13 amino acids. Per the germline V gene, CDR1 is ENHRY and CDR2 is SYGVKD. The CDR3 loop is CAISDELTGELFF. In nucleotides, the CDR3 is TGTGCCATCAGTGATGAGTTAACCGGGGAGCTGTTTTTT.

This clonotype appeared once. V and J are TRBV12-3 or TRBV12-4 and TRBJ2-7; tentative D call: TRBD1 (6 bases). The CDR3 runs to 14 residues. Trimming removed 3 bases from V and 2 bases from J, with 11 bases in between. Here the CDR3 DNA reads TGTGCCAGCAGTTTTGGGGCAGGGGCCTACGAGCAGTACTTC. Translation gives CASSFGAGAYEQYF.

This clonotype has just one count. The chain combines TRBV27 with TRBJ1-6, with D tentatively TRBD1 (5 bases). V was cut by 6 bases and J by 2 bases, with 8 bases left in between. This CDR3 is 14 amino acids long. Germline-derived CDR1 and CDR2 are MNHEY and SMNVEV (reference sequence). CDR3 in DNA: TGTGCCAGCAGATTGACAGCCTATAATTCACCCCTCCACTTT. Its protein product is CASRLTAYNSPLHF.

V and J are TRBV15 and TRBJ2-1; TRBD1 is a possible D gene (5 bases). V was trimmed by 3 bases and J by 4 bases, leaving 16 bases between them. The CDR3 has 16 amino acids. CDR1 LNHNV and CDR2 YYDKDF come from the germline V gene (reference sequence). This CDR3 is CATSSTSGRAYNEQFF. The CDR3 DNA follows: TGTGCCACCAGCAGTACCTCAGGCAGGGCTTACAATGAGCAGTTCTTC.

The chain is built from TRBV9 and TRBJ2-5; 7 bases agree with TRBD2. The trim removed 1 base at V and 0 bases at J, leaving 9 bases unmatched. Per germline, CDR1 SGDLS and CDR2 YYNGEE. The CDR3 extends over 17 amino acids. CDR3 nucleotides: TGTGCCAGCAGCGTACCTTCCGGGACTACTGACCAAGAGACCCAGTACTTC. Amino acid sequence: CASSVPSGTTDQETQYF.

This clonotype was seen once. The CDR3 protein is CASSFGGHYEQYF. DNA of the CDR3: TGTGCCAGCAGCTTTGGCGGACACTACGAGCAGTACTTC. The chain joins TRBV7-2 to TRBJ2-7; D might be TRBD1 (5 bases). This CDR3 spans 13 amino acids. Germline lookup yields CDR1 SGHTA and CDR2 FQGNSA. Trimming took off 3 bases at V and 3 bases at J, with 9 bases between the two ends.

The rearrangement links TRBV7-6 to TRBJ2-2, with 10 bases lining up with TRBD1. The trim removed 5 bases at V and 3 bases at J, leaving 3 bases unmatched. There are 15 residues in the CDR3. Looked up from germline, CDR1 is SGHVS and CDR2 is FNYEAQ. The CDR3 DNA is TGTGCCAGCAGCAAGACAGGGGGCTACACCGGGGAGCTGTTTTTT. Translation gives CASSKTGGYTGELFF.

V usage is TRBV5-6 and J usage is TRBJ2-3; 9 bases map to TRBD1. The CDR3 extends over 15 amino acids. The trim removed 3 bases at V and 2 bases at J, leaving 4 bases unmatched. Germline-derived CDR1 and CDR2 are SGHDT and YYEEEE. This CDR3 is CASSWDRANTDTQYF. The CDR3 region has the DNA TGTGCCAGCAGCTGGGACAGGGCTAACACAGATACGCAGTATTTT.

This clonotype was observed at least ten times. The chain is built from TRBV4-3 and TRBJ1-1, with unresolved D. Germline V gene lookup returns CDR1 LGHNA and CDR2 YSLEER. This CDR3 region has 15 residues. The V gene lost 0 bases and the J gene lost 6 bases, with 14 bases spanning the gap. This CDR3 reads CASSQDGLLASEAFF. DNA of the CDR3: TGCGCCAGCAGCCAAGATGGCCTTTTGGCGTCTGAAGCTTTCTTT.

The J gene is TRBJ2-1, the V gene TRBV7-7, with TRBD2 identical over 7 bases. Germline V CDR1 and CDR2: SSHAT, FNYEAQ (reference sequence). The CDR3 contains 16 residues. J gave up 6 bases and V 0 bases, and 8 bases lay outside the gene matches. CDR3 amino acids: CASSLAEWGGPNEQFF. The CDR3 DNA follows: TGTGCCAGCAGCTTAGCTGAGTGGGGGGGACCCAATGAGCAGTTCTTC.